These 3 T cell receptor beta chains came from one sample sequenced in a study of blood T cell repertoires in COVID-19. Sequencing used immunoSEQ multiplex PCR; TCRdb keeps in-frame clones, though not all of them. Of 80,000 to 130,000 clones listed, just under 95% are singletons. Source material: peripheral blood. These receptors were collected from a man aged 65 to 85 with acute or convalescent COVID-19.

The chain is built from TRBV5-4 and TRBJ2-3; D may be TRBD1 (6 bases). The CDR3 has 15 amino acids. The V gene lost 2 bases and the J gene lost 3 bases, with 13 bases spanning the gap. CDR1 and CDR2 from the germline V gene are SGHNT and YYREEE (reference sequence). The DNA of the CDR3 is TGTGCCAGCAGCTTAGGGGGAGTCTTGACAGATACGCAGTATTTT. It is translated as CASSLGGVLTDTQYF.

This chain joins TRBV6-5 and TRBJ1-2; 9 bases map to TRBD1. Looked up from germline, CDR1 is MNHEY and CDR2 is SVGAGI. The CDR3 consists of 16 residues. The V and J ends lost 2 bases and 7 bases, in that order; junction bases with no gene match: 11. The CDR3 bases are TGTGCCAGCAGTTACGCGGGACAGGGTCCTTCTTCTGGCTACACCTTC. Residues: CASSYAGQGPSSGYTF.

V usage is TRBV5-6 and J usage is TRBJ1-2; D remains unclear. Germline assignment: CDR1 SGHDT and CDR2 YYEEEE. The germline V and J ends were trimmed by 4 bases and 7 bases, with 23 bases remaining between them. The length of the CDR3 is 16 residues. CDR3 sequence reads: CASSLGLVIGVIGYTF. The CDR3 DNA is TGTGCCAGCAGCCTGGGATTAGTAATTGGAGTTATTGGCTACACCTTC.